Listed here are 8 T cell receptor beta chains from one sample, sequenced in a study of blood T cell repertoires in COVID-19. Produced via immunoSEQ multiplex PCR; TCRdb's table is partial and in-frame only. The sample has around 300,000 clones, around 81% seen once; the top ten hold around 4.2%. Source material: peripheral blood. The receptors were gathered from a woman in her fifties or sixties with active or convalescent COVID-19.

The rearrangement uses TRBV10-3 and TRBJ2-2; perhaps TRBD1 as D (5 bases). This CDR3 has 12 amino acids. V was clipped by 8 bases and J by 4 bases, with 8 bases between them. Germline V gene lookup returns CDR1 ENHRY and CDR2 SYGVKD. Here the CDR3 reads CAIRQGTGELFF. For the CDR3, the DNA is TGTGCCATCCGTCAGGGCACCGGGGAGCTGTTTTTT.

The CDR3: CSVATTFHGYTF. CDR3 coding DNA: TGCAGCGTTGCCACAACCTTCCATGGCTACACCTTC. The chain employs TRBV29-1 and TRBJ1-2; D is undetermined. V lost 4 bases and J lost 6, with 12 bases in between. The CDR3 is 12 amino acids. Germline CDR1 is SQVTM and CDR2 is ANQGSEA.

This clone was counted between two and nine times. V is TRBV3-1 (or the pseudogene TRBV3-2) and J is TRBJ2-4; D remains ambiguous. Germline CDR1 LGHDT, CDR2 YNNKEL (reference sequence). Between the trimmed V and J ends, which lost 3 bases and 9 bases, there was a span of 6 bases. This CDR3 comprises 11 residues. The CDR3 nucleotides are TGTGCCAGCAGCCAGGGCTTCATTCAGTACTTC. Amino acids: CASSQGFIQYF.

The chain employs TRBV29-1 and TRBJ2-7; a weak D match, TRBD2 (5 bases). Trimming pared 5 bases from V and 7 bases from J, leaving 12 bases between. This CDR3 is 11 amino acids long. Germline values: CDR1 SQVTM, CDR2 ANQGSEA. In DNA form, the CDR3 reads TGCAGCGTTCGCGCCTGGGAGGAGCAGTACTTC. This sequence encodes CSVRAWEEQYF.

The chain links TRBV7-2 to TRBJ2-5; 10 nucleotides match TRBD2. V lost 0 bases and J lost 3; bases outside the gene matches: 4. The germline CDR1 and CDR2 sequences are SGHTA and FQGNSA. The CDR3 length is 16 residues. CDR3 sequence reads: CASSLAGLAFEETQYF. CDR3 DNA sequence: TGTGCCAGCAGCTTAGCGGGACTAGCGTTCGAAGAGACCCAGTACTTC.

The gene calls are TRBV9 and TRBJ2-1, with D possibly matching TRBD2 (5 bases). This CDR3 has 13 amino acids. Per germline, CDR1 SGDLS and CDR2 YYNGEE. V lost 4 bases and J lost 3, with 8 bases in between. CDR3 nucleotides: TGTGCCAGCAGCACCCGGGACTACAATGAGCAGTTCTTC. This encodes CASSTRDYNEQFF.

The rearrangement links TRBV18 to TRBJ2-3, with 10 bases fitting TRBD2. Germline loops: CDR1 KGHSH, CDR2 LQKENI. The length of the CDR3 is 16 residues. The ends lost 3 bases at V and 2 bases at J; junction bases unmatched: 5. CDR3 sequence reads: CASSPGLASDTDTQYF. CDR3 bases: TGTGCCAGCTCACCGGGACTAGCGTCCGACACAGATACGCAGTATTTT.

The genes are TRBV18 and TRBJ2-2; tentatively, D is TRBD1 (6 bases). CDR1 is KGHSH, CDR2 LQKENI, per germline. This CDR3 is built from 19 residues. Trimming took 2 bases from V and 0 from J, leaving 19 bases between them. CDR3 nucleotides: TGTGCCAGCTCACCAGAGCCTCAGGGGACAAAAGCGAACACCGGGGAGCTGTTTTTT. Amino acids: CASSPEPQGTKANTGELFF.